Listed here is a single T cell receptor beta chain. This record comes from a study of T cell repertoires in cytomegalovirus infection. A single record per CDR3 protein comes from TCRdb applying MiXCR to the reads. Among some 450,000 distinct CDR3 sequences listed, roughly 31% were seen once. CDR3 length: 15 residues. CDR1 is SGHNT, CDR2 YYREEE, per germline (reference sequence). The V segment lost 0 bases and the J segment 6 bases; nucleotides outside the gene matches: 6. This receptor was obtained from a human donor in good health (CMV status not recorded). Some clones in this sample may be carry-over from other donors' samples. The J gene is TRBJ2-5, the V gene TRBV5-4, with TRBD2 matching over 9 bases. The sample taken for sequencing was PBMCs. This CDR3 is CASSLAASGAQTQYF. The CDR3 coding sequence is TGTGCCAGCAGCTTGGCAGCTAGCGGGGCTCAGACCCAGTACTTC.